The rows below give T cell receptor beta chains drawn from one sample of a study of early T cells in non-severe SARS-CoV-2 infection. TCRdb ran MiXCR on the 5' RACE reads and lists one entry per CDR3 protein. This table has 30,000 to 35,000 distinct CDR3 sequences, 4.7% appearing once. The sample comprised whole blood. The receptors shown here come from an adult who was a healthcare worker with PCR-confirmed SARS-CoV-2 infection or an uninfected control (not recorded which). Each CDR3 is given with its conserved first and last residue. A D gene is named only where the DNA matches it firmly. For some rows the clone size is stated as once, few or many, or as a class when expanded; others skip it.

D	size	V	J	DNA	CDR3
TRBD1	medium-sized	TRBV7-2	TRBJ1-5	TGTGCCAGCAGCTCCCGGACAGGTAATCAGCCCCAGCATTTT	CASSSRTGNQPQHF
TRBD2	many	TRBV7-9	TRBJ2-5	TGTGCCAGCAGCCCTGGGACTAGCGGGGGGATGGAAGAGACCCAGTACTTC	CASSPGTSGGMEETQYF
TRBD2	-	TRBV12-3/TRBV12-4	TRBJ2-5	TGTGCCAGCAGTATCCTTTTAGTGGGGGGGCAAGAGACCCAGTACTTC	CASSILLVGGQETQYF
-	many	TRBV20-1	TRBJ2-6	TGCAGTGCTAGAGCTCACTCTGGGGCCAACGTCCTGACTTTC	CSARAHSGANVLTF
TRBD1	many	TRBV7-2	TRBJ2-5	TGTGCCAGCAGCTTAGTAAGCAGGGGGCCAGAGACCCAGTACTTC	CASSLVSRGPETQYF
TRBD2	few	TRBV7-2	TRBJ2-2	TGTGCCAGCAGCTCCAGACTAGCGGGGGGCACCGGGGAGCTGTTTTTT	CASSSRLAGGTGELFF
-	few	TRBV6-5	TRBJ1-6	TGTGCCAGCAGTCTTAAGGGTTCACCCCTCCACTTT	CASSLKGSPLHF
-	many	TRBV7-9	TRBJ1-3	TGTGCCAGCAGCCAATATGAGGGGGTTTCTGGAAACACCATATATTTT	CASSQYEGVSGNTIYF
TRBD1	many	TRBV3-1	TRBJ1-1	TGTGCCAGCAGCCAAGCCAAGGGGGCGAACACTGAAGCTTTCTTT	CASSQAKGANTEAFF
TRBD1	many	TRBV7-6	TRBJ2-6	TGTGCCAGCAGCTTAGCAAAGGGACAGCCAGAACCCGGGGCCAACGTCCTGACTTTC	CASSLAKGQPEPGANVLTF
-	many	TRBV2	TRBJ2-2	TGTGCCAGCACTCTAGCCGGGACAAAGAACACCGGGGAGCTGTTTTTT	CASTLAGTKNTGELFF
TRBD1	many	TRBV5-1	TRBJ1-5	TGCGCCAGCAGCTTTACAGGGGATAGCAATCAGCCCCAGCATTTT	CASSFTGDSNQPQHF
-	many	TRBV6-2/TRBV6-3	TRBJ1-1	TGTGCCAGCAACCAGGGGAACACTGAAGCTTTCTTT	CASNQGNTEAFF
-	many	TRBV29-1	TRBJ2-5	TGCAGCGTGGGTGACAGCCAACAAGAGACCCAGTACTTC	CSVGDSQQETQYF
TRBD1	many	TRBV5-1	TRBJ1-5	TGCGCCAGCAGCTTTGGGCAGGGGGTTCAGCCCCAGCATTTT	CASSFGQGVQPQHF
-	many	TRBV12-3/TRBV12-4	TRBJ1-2	TGTGCCAGCAGTTTTGACAGATTCTATGGCTACACCTTC	CASSFDRFYGYTF
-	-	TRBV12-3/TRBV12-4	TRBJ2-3	TGTGCCAGCAGTACCGGGCGAGGAGATACGCAGTATTTT	CASSTGRGDTQYF
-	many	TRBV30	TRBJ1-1	TGTGCCTGGAGTACCTACATGAACACTGAAGCTTTCTTT	CAWSTYMNTEAFF
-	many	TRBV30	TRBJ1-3	TGTGCCTGGTGCCCGGGAACTGGAAACACCATATATTTT	CAWCPGTGNTIYF
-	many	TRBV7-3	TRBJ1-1	TGTGCCAGCAGCCCCCTAGGGCCCATGAACACTGAAGCTTTCTTT	CASSPLGPMNTEAFF
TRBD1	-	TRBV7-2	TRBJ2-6	TGTGCCAGCAGCTCACAGGGGGCGAAAGGGGCCAACGTCCTGACTTTC	CASSSQGAKGANVLTF
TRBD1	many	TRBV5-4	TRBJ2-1	TGTGCCAGCAGCCACGGACAGGGTCGGTCCTACAATGAGCAGTTCTTC	CASSHGQGRSYNEQFF
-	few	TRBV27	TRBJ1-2	TGTGCCAGCAGTTTAAGCTGGGTAGAAGGCTACACCTTC	CASSLSWVEGYTF
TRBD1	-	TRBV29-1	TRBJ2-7	TGCAGCGTGCGCCTGACAGGGAGCTCCTACGAGCAGTACTTC	CSVRLTGSSYEQYF
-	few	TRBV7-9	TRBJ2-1	TGTGCCAGCAGGCGAATTGTCGATGAGCAGTTCTTC	CASRRIVDEQFF
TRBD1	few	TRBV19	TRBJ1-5	TGTGCCAGTAGTTTACAGGGGAAGCAGCCCCAGCATTTT	CASSLQGKQPQHF
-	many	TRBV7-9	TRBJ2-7	TGTGCCAGCAGCTTAGGGGCTTCCTACGAGCAGTACTTC	CASSLGASYEQYF
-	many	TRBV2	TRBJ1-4	TGTGCCAGCAGTGATAGGCCCCCCGGTACTAATGAAAAACTGTTTTTT	CASSDRPPGTNEKLFF
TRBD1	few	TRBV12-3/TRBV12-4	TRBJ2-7	TGTGCCAGCAGTCCGGGACAGGGGGCGCAGGAGCAGTACTTC	CASSPGQGAQEQYF
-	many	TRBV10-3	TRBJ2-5	TGTGCCATCAGTGAGAGGGGGACCAACCAAGAGACCCAGTACTTC	CAISERGTNQETQYF
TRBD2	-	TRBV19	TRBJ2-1	TGTGCCAGTAGTATTAGCGGGGGCTCCTACAATGAGCAGTTCTTC	CASSISGGSYNEQFF
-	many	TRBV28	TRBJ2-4	TGTGCCAGTTTAAAACATCAGGGGTCTGTAAACATTCAGTACTTC	CASLKHQGSVNIQYF
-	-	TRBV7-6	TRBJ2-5	TGTGCCAGCAGCTATCGCGAGGGGGTCCAAGAGACCCAGTACTTC	CASSYREGVQETQYF
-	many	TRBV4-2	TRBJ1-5	TGTGCCAGCAGCCAAGATGAGGGGGGGAGTCAGCCCCAGCATTTT	CASSQDEGGSQPQHF
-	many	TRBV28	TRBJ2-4	TGTGCCAGCAGTCCCGGGACGGTTACCAAAAACATTCAGTACTTC	CASSPGTVTKNIQYF
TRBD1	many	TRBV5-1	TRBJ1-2	TGCGCCAGCAGCAGGACAGGGGGCCAAGGCTACACCTTC	CASSRTGGQGYTF
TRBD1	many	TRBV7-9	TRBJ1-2	TGTGCCAGCAGCTTAGCCTACTCGGACAGGGCCGATGGCTACACCTTC	CASSLAYSDRADGYTF
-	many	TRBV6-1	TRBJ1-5	TGTGCCAGCAGTGACCACCGAGGGTATCAGCCCCAGCATTTT	CASSDHRGYQPQHF
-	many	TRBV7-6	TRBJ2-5	TGTGCCAGCAGCTTATTCCCTGCGGAGACCCAGTACTTC	CASSLFPAETQYF
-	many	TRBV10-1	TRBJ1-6	TGCGCCAGCAGTGAAAGACAGAATTCACCCCTCCACTTT	CASSERQNSPLHF
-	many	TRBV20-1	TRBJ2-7	TGCAGTGCTGGACAGATATACGAGCAGTACTTC	CSAGQIYEQYF
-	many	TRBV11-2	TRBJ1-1	TGTGCCAGCAGAGGCGAAAACACTGAAGCTTTCTTT	CASRGENTEAFF
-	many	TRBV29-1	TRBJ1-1	TGCAGCGTTGACCCCCGGGACAATAAACTGAACACTGAAGCTTTCTTT	CSVDPRDNKLNTEAFF
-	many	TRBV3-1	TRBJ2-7	TGTGCCAGCAGCCAAGGGGGCCAGTCCTACGAGCAGTACTTC	CASSQGGQSYEQYF
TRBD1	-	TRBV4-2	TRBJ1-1	TGTGCCAGCAGCCAGCTACAGGGGGCCGTGAACACTGAAGCTTTCTTT	CASSQLQGAVNTEAFF
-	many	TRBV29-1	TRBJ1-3	TGCAGCGTTGGGACAACTACTGGAAACACCATATATTTT	CSVGTTTGNTIYF
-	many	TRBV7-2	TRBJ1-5	TGTGCCAGCAGCTTAGGAGTCCCCTATAGCAATCAGCCCCAGCATTTT	CASSLGVPYSNQPQHF
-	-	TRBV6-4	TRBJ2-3	TGTGCCAGCAGTCTAGAACAGGGACACACAGATACGCAGTATTTT	CASSLEQGHTDTQYF
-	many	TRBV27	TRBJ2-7	TGTGCCAGCAGTTGGGACTTCAGCTCCTACGAGCAGTACTTC	CASSWDFSSYEQYF
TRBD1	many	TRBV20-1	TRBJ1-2	TGCAGGGCCGGACAGGGGACGGGCTACACCTTC	CRAGQGTGYTF
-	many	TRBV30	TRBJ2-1	TGTGCCTGGAGTGTACAGGGAGACAATGAGCAGTTCTTC	CAWSVQGDNEQFF
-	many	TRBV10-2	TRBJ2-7	TGCGCCAGCAGATGGGCGAAGGCCTCCTACGAGCAGTACTTC	CASRWAKASYEQYF
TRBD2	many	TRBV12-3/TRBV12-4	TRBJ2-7	TGTGCCAGCAGTGGCAGTCCCAGCGGGGGGGTCTACGAGCAGTACTTC	CASSGSPSGGVYEQYF
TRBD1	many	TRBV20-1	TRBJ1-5	TGCAGTGCTGGACAGGGGAGCAATCAGCCCCAGCATTTT	CSAGQGSNQPQHF
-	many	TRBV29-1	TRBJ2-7	TGCAGCGGGGGGACGGCCTACGAGCAGTACTTC	CSGGTAYEQYF
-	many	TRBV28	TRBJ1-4	TGTGCCAGCAGTTTAGGGACGGCTAATGAAAAACTGTTTTTT	CASSLGTANEKLFF